This TCR beta chain was recovered during a study of shared clonotypes between healthy human individuals. Broader study findings: Shared clonotypes across all four donors exceeded non-shared ones in generation probability.

Sorted-subset replicate PCR reactions were performed with 200 ng DNA, corresponding to some 32,000 T cell genomes. Per the study methods: As immunoSEQ supplied junction-only sequences (without quality scores), filtering differed. Assay: immunoSEQ multiplex PCR; the TCRdb copy retains only in-frame clones and omits some. The V and J calls and the clone size are those of that table, but D and trimming were determined from the DNA. This table holds just over 2,000,000 clones, about 95% found once. Selected positively for CCR7 and CD45RO-negative, naive CD8 cells excluded terminally differentiated effector memory CD45RA+ cells. A remark on this clone: Its antigen remains unknown.

V lost 7 bases and J lost 0, with 18 bases in between. The CDR3 is made up of 16 amino acids. Germline values: CDR1 MDHEN, CDR2 SYDVKM. This sequence joins TRBV28 and TRBJ2-5; the D call may be TRBD1 or TRBD2 (5 bases each). Sequencing was carried out using naive CD8+ T cells sorted from blood. This receptor was obtained from a man aged 18 to 29 in good health. CDR3 bases: TGTGCCAGCACCCACCAGGCTGGGGGAAACCAAGAGACCCAGTACTTC. This translates into CASTHQAGGNQETQYF. The full variable domain, with the rest looked up from reference TRBV28 and TRBJ2-5, is DVKVTQSSRYLVKRTGEKVFLECVQDMDHENMFWYRQDPGLGLRLIYFSYDVKMKEKGDIPEGYSVSREKKERFSLILESASTNQTSMYLCASTHQAGGNQETQYFGPGTRLLVL.